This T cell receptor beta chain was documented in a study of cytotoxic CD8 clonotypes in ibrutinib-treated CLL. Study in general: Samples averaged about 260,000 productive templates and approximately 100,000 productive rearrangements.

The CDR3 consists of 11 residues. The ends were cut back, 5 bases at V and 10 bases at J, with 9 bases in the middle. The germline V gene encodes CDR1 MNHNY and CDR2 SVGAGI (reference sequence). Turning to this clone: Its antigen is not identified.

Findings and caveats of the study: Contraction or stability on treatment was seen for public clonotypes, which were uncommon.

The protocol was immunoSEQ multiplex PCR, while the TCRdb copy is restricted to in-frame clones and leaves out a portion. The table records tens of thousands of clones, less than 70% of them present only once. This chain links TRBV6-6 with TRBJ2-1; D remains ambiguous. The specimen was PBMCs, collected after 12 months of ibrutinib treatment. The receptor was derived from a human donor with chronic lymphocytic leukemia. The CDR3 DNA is TGTGCCAGCAGTCCCACTTTGGAGCAGTTCTTC. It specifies CASSPTLEQFF.